These T cell receptor beta chains were read from a single sample in a study of human T cells and chemical hapten exposure. TCRdb independently ran MiXCR on the RACE reads; one entry per CDR3 protein. The data hold 280,000 or so distinct CDR3 sequences, with roughly 8% observed a single time. The sequences come from whole blood, collected in connection with sensitization to the hapten diphenylcyclopropenone (DPC). All receptors come from a man between 18 and 29 years old with alopecia areata. Some clones in this sample may be carry-over from other donors' samples. The CDR3 runs from the conserved cysteine through the conserved F or W. The D gene is left open where the match is weak. Only some rows state a clone size, as once, few, many or a class for expanded clones.

CDR3 protein	CDR3 DNA	D gene	clone size	V gene	J gene
CASSFGDRPDTQYF	TGTGCCAGCAGCTTCGGTGACAGACCCGATACGCAGTATTTT	-	many	TRBV7-3	TRBJ2-3
CASSIRGGSNSPLHF	TGTGCCAGCAGCATTAGGGGAGGTAGCAATTCACCCCTCCACTTT	-	many	TRBV7-2	TRBJ1-6
CASSAGLWRLETQYF	TGTGCCAGCAGCGCTGGACTCTGGCGGTTAGAGACCCAGTACTTC	-	-	TRBV5-6	TRBJ2-5
CASSLARTRTGELFF	TGTGCCAGCAGCTTAGCGAGAACGCGGACCGGGGAGCTGTTTTTT	-	few	TRBV7-2	TRBJ2-2
CASRYGTAPRNEQFF	TGTGCCAGCAGATACGGGACCGCTCCAAGGAATGAGCAGTTCTTC	-	many	TRBV12-3/TRBV12-4	TRBJ2-1
CASSTQGSANEQFF	TGTGCCAGCAGCACCCAGGGGAGTGCGAATGAGCAGTTCTTC	-	-	TRBV7-2	TRBJ2-1
CASSLPTGLVSPLHF	TGTGCCAGCAGTCTTCCGACGGGTTTGGTTTCACCCCTCCACTTT	-	-	TRBV7-2	TRBJ1-6
CASSYWTGHDYGYTF	TGTGCCAGCAGTTACTGGACAGGGCATGACTATGGCTACACCTTC	TRBD1	few	TRBV6-6	TRBJ1-2
CAIRPTVTSGGAFREQFF	TGTGCCATCAGACCCACAGTTACTAGCGGGGGGGCCTTTCGTGAGCAGTTCTTC	TRBD2	-	TRBV10-3	TRBJ2-1
CASSSRDGHSYNEQFF	TGTGCCAGCAGCTCCCGGGACGGTCATTCCTACAATGAGCAGTTCTTC	-	-	TRBV7-2	TRBJ2-1
CASSSTGAPHDTQYF	TGTGCCAGCAGCAGTACGGGGGCCCCCCACGATACGCAGTATTTT	-	few	TRBV7-3	TRBJ2-3
CATRTGTNRTDTQYF	TGTGCCACCAGGACCGGGACCAATCGCACAGATACGCAGTATTTT	-	-	TRBV24-1	TRBJ2-3
CASSARVNTEAFF	TGTGCCAGCAGCGCGAGGGTCAACACTGAAGCTTTCTTT	-	few	TRBV7-9	TRBJ1-1
CASSARWGRHYNEQFF	TGTGCCAGCAGTGCTCGTTGGGGCAGGCATTACAATGAGCAGTTCTTC	-	-	TRBV6-2/TRBV6-3	TRBJ2-1
CASSPGTGLGPLHF	TGTGCCAGCAGTCCCGGGACAGGGTTAGGTCCCCTCCACTTT	TRBD1	-	TRBV12-3/TRBV12-4	TRBJ1-6
CASSLAGGADTGELFF	TGTGCCAGCAGCCTCGCGGGGGGGGCTGACACCGGGGAGCTGTTTTTT	TRBD2	many	TRBV4-2	TRBJ2-2
CASSQDYSSYQETQYF	TGTGCCAGCAGCCAAGATTACAGTTCGTACCAAGAGACCCAGTACTTC	-	-	TRBV14	TRBJ2-5
CAISDRNQPQHF	TGTGCCATCAGTGACCGAAATCAGCCCCAGCATTTT	-	many	TRBV10-3	TRBJ1-5
CSVGRQGASEQYF	TGCAGCGTGGGGCGCCAGGGGGCGTCCGAGCAGTACTTC	TRBD1	-	TRBV29-1	TRBJ2-7
CASSLAPAGGFLTEAFF	TGTGCCAGCAGCTTAGCGCCGGCAGGGGGTTTTTTAACTGAAGCTTTCTTT	TRBD1	-	TRBV7-6	TRBJ1-1
CASSEMGGIQYF	TGTGCCAGCAGTGAAATGGGGGGCATTCAGTACTTC	-	-	TRBV2	TRBJ2-4
CSVVRPGLAIGDEQFF	TGCAGCGTAGTACGACCGGGACTAGCAATTGGGGATGAGCAGTTCTTC	TRBD2	-	TRBV29-1	TRBJ2-1
CASSVWGLGGGETQYF	TGTGCCAGCAGCGTCTGGGGTCTAGGAGGGGGAGAGACCCAGTACTTC	-	-	TRBV5-8	TRBJ2-5
CASITSGAIGIQYF	TGTGCCAGCATTACTAGCGGGGCAATAGGCATTCAGTACTTC	TRBD2	few	TRBV12-3/TRBV12-4	TRBJ2-4
CASGDGAYEQYF	TGCGCCAGTGGGGACGGCGCGTACGAGCAGTACTTC	-	few	TRBV5-1	TRBJ2-7
CASSPWLGVSSYEQYF	TGTGCCAGCAGCCCCTGGTTGGGGGTAAGCTCCTACGAGCAGTACTTC	-	few	TRBV27	TRBJ2-7
CASSWGTDTQYF	TGTGCCAGCAGTTGGGGCACAGATACGCAGTATTTT	-	few	TRBV5-6	TRBJ2-3
CASSPTYLDINDELFF	TGTGCCAGCAGCCCTACATATCTCGATATTAATGATGAACTGTTTTTT	-	few	TRBV7-9	TRBJ1-4
CSVVWDRDYEQYF	TGCAGCGTTGTATGGGACAGGGATTACGAGCAGTACTTC	TRBD1	many	TRBV29-1	TRBJ2-7
CAISAIGLNTEAFF	TGTGCCATCAGTGCAATAGGGTTGAACACTGAAGCTTTCTTT	-	-	TRBV10-3	TRBJ1-1
CASSLRSVAGDVGDTQYF	TGCGCCAGCAGCTTGCGTTCTGTAGCGGGGGACGTAGGAGATACGCAGTATTTT	TRBD2	few	TRBV5-1	TRBJ2-3